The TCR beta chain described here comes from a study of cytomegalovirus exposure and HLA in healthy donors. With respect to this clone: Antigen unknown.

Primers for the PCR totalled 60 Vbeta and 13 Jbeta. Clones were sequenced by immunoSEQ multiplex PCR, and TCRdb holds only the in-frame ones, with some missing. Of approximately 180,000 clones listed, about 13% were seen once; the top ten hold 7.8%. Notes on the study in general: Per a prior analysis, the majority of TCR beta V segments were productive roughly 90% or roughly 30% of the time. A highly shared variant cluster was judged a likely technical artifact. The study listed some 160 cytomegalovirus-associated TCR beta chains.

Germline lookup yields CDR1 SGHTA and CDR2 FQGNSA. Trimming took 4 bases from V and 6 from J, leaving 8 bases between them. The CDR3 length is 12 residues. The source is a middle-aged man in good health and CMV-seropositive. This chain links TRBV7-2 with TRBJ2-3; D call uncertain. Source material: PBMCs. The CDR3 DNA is TGTGCCAGCAGCTACATCTCCGATACGCAGTATTTT. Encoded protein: CASSYISDTQYF.